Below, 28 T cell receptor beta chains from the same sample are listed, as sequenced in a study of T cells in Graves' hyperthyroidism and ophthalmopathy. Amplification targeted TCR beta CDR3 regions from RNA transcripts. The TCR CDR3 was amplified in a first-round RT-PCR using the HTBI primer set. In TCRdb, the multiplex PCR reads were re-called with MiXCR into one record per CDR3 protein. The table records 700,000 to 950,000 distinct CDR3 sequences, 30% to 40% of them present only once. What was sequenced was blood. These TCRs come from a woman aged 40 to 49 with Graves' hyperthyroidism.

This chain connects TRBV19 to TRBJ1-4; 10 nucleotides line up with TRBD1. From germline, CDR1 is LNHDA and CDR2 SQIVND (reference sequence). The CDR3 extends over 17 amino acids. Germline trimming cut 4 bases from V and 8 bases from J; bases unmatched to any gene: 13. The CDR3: CASSTRTGGKVWEKLFF. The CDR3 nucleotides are TGTGCCAGTAGTACCAGGACAGGGGGAAAGGTCTGGGAAAAACTGTTTTTT.

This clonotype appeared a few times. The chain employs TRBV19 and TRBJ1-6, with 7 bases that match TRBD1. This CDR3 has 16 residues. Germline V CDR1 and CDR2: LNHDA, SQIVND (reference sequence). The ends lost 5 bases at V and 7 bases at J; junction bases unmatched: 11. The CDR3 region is CASSQHPGTENSPLHF. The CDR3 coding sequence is TGTGCCAGTAGTCAGCACCCCGGGACAGAAAATTCACCCCTCCACTTT.

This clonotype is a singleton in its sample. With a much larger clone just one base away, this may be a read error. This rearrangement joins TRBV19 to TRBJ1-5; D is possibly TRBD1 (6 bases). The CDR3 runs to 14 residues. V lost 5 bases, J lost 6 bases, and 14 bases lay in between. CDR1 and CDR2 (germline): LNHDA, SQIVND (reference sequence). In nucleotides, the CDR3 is TGTGCCAGTAGTGGGCAGGGGAGAAGTCAGCCCCAGCATTTT. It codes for CASSGQGRSQPQHF.

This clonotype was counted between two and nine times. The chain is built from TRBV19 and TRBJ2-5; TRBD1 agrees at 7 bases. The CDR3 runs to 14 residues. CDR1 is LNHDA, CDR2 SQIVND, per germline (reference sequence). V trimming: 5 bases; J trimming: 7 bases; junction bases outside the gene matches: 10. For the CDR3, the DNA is TGTGCCAGTAGTTCCGGACAGGCCCCCGGGACCCAGTACTTC. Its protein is CASSSGQAPGTQYF.

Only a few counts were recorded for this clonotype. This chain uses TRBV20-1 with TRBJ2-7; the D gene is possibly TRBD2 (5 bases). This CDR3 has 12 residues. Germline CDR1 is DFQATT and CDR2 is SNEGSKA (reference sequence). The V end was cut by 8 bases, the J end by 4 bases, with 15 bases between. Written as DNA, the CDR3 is TGCAGTACCCGACCGACGGGGTACGAGCAGTACTTC. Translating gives CSTRPTGYEQYF.

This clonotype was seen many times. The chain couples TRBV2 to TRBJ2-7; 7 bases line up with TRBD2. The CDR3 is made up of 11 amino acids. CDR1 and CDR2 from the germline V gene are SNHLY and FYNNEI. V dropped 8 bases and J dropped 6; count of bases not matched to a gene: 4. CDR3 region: CASRRGSEQYF. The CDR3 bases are TGTGCCAGCCGGCGGGGGTCCGAGCAGTACTTC.

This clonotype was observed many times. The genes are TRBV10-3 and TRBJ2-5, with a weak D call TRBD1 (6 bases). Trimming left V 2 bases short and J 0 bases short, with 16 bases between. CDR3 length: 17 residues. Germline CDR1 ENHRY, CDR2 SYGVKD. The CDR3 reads CAISEPQDSEYQETQYF. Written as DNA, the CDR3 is TGTGCCATCAGTGAGCCCCAGGACAGCGAGTACCAAGAGACCCAGTACTTC.

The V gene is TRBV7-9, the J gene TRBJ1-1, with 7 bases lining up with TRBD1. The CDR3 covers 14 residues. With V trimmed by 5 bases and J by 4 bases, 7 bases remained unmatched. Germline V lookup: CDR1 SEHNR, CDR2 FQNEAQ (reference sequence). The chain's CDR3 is CASSHRDSSTEAFF. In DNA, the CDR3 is TGTGCCAGCAGCCACCGGGACAGTTCCACTGAAGCTTTCTTT.

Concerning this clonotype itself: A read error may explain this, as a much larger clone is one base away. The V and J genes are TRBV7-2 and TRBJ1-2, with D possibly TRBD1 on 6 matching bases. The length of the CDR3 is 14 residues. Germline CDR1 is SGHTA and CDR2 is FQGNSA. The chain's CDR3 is CASSPDGGAYGYAF. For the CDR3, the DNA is TGTGCCAGCAGCCCGGACGGGGGGGCCTATGGCTACGCCTTC. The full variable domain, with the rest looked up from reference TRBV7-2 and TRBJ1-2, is GAGVSQSPSNKVTEKGKDVELRCDPISGHTALYWYRQSLGQGLEFLIYFQGNSAPDKSGLPSDRFSAERTGGSVSTLTIQRTQQEDSAVYLCASSPDGGAYGYAFGSGTRLTVV.

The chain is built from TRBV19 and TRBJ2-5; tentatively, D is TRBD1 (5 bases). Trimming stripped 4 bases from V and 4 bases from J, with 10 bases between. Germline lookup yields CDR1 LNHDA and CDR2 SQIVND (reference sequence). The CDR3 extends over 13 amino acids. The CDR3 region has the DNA TGTGCCAGTAGTAAGCCACAGGTAGAGACCCAGTACTTC. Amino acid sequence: CASSKPQVETQYF.

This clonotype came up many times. As DNA, the CDR3 is TGTGCCAGCAGCTTCGCTAGCGGGGGGGCGGAGACCCAGTACTTC. As protein: CASSFASGGAETQYF. J is TRBJ2-5 and V is TRBV11-3; TRBD2 matches at 12 bases. Germline CDR1 reads SGHNT; CDR2 reads YENEEA. The length of the CDR3 is 15 residues. V lost 3 bases, J lost 5 bases, and 4 bases stayed unmatched.

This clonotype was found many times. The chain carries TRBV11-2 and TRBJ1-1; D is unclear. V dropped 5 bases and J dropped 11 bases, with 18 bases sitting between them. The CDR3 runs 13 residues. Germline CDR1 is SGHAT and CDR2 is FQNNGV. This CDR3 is CASSLDRASGAFF. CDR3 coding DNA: TGTGCCAGCAGCCTCGATCGGGCTTCGGGGGCTTTCTTT.

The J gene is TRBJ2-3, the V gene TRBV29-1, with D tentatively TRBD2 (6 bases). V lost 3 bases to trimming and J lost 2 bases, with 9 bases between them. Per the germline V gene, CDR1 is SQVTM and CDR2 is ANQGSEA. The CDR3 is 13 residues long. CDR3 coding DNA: TGCAGCGTTGACCCGGGAGACACAGATACGCAGTATTTT. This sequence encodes CSVDPGDTDTQYF.

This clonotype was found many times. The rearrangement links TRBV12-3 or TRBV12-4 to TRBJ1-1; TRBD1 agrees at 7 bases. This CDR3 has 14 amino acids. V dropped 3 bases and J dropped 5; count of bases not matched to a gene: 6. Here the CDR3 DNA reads TGTGCCAGCAGTTTGGGACAGAGCAGTACTGAAGCTTTCTTT. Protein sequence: CASSLGQSSTEAFF.

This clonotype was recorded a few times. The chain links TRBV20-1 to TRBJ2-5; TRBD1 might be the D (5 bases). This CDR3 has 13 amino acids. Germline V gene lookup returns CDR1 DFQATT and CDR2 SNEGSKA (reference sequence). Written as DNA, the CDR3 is TGCAGAGTTATAGAAAGGGGTAAAGAGACCCAGTACTTC. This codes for CRVIERGKETQYF.

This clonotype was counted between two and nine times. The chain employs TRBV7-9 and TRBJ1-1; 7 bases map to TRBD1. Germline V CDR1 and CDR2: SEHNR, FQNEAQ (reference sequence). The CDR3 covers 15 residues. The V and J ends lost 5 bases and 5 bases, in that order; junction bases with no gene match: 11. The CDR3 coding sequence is TGTGCCAGCAGCCAAGATGTGACAGGGCCTACTGAAGCTTTCTTT. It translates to CASSQDVTGPTEAFF.

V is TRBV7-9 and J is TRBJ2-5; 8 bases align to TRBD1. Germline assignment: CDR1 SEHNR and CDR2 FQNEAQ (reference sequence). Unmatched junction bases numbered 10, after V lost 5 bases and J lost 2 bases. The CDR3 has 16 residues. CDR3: CASSRAGTGLQETQYF. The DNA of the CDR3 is TGTGCCAGCAGCAGAGCCGGGACAGGATTACAAGAGACCCAGTACTTC.

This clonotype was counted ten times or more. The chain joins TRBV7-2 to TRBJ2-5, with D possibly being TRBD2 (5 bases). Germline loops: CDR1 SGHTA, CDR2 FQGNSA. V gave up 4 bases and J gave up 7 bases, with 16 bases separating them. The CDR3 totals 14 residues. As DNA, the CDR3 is TGTGCCAGCAGCTCACTATTTGAACGGGGGACCCAGTACTTC. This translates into CASSSLFERGTQYF.

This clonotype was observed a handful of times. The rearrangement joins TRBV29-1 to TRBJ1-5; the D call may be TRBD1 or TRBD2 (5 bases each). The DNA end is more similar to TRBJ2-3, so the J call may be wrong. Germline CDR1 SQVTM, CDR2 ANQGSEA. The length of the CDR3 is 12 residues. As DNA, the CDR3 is TGCAGCGTTGAAGAGGGACGGGATACGCAGTATTTT. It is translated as CSVEEGRDTQYF.

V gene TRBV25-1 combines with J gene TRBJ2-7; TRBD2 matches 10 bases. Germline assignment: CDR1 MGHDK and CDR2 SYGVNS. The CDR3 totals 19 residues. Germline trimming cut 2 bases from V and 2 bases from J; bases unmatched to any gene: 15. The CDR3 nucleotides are TGTGCCAGCAGTGAAATCAGCACTAGCGGGACTCCTCTGGCCTACGAGCAGTACTTC. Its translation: CASSEISTSGTPLAYEQYF.

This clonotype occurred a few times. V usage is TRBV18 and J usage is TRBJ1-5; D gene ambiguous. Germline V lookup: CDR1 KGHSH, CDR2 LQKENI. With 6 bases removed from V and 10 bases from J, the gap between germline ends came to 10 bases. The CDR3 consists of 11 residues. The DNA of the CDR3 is TGTGCCAGCTCTTCCCCTCAACCCCAGCATTTT. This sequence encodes CASSSPQPQHF.

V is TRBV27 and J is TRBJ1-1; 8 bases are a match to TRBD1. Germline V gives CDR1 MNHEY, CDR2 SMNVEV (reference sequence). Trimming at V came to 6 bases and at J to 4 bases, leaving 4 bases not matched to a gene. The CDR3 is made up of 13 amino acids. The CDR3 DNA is TGTGCCAGCAGAAAAACAGGGGGCACTGAAGCTTTCTTT. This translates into CASRKTGGTEAFF.

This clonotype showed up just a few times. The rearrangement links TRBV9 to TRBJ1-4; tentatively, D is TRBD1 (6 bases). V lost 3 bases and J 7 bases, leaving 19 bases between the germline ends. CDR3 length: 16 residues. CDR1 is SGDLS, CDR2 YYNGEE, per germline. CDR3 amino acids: CASSEGGGFGFEKLFF. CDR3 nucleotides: TGTGCCAGCAGCGAGGGGGGGGGGTTCGGGTTTGAAAAACTGTTTTTT.

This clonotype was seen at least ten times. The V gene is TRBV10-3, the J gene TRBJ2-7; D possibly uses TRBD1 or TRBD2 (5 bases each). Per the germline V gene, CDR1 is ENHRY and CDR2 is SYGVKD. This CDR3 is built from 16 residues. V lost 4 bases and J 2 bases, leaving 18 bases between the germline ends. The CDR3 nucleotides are TGTGCCATCAGTGGCCGTCCGGGACGGCCAACCTACGAGCAGTACTTC. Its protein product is CAISGRPGRPTYEQYF.

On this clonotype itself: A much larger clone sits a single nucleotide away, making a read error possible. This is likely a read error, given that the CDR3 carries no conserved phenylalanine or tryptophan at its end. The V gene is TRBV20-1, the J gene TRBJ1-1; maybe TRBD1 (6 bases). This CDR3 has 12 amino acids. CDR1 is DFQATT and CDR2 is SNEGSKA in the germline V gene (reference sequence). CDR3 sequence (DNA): TGCAGCGCGGACAGAAGGCACACTGAAGCTTTCCTT. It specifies CSADRRHTEAFL.

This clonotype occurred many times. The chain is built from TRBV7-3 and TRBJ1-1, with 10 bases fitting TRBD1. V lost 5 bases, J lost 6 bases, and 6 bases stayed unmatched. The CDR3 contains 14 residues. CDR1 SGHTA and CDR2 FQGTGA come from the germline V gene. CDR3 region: CASSPGTGAAEAFF. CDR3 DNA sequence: TGTGCCAGCAGCCCCGGGACAGGGGCAGCTGAAGCTTTCTTT.

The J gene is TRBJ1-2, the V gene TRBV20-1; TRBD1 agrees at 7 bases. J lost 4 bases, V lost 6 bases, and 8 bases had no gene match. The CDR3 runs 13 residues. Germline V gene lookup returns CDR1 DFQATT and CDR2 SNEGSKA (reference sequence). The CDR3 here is CSAKQGDPYGYTF. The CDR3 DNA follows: TGCAGTGCAAAGCAGGGGGACCCCTATGGCTACACCTTC.

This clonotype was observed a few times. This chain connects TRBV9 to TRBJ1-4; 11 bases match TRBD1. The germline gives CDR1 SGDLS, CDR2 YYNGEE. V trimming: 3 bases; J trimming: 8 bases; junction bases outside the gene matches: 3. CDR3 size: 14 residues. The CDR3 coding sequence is TGTGCCAGCAGCGCCGGACAGGGGGCCGAAAAACTGTTTTTT. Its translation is CASSAGQGAEKLFF.